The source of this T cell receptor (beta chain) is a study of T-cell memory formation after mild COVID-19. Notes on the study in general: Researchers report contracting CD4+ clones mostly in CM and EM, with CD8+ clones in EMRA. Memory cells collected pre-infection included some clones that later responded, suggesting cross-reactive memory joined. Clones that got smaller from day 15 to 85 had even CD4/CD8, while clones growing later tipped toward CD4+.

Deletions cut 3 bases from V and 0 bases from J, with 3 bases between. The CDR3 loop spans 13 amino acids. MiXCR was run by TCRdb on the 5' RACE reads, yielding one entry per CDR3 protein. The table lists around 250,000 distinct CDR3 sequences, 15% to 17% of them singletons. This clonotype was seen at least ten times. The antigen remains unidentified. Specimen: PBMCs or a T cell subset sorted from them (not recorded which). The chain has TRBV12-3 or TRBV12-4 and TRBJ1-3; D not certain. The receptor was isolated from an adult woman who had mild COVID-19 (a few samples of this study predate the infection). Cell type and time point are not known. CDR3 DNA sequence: TGTGCCAGCAGTTTTAGCTCTGGAAACACCATATATTTT. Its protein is CASSFSSGNTIYF.